This T cell receptor (beta chain) was observed in a study of early T cells in non-severe SARS-CoV-2 infection. The study's findings and limits: The study's VDJdb matching favored anti-spike CD8 responses and missed private and CD4 specificities.

The CDR3 length is 14 residues. MiXCR, applied by TCRdb to the 5' RACE reads, yields one record per CDR3 protein. The data contain 65,000 to 75,000 distinct CDR3 sequences, under 15% of them seen just once; the ten biggest clones take up 4% to 6%. This clonotype was seen repeatedly, ten times or more. Its antigen remains unknown. The sample was whole blood. This rearrangement joins TRBV21-1 to TRBJ2-1; the table's D call, TRBD2, has no DNA check behind it. TRBV21-1 is classified as a pseudogene. The sequence came from an adult who was a healthcare worker with PCR-confirmed SARS-CoV-2 infection or an uninfected control (not recorded which). The CDR3 DNA is TGTGCCAGCAGCAAAAGTAGACTAAACAATGAGCAGTTCTTC. Translation: CASSKSRLNNEQFF.